What follows describes a single T cell receptor (beta chain). The data derive from a study of blood T cell repertoires in COVID-19. Study as a whole: Researchers got acute and convalescent COVID-19 samples from the United States, Italy and Spain. Nucleic acid was either cDNA or gDNA, and it came from T cells, B-cell-depleted T cells, or PBMCs.

Germline CDR1 reads SGHRS; CDR2 reads YFSETQ. With 5 bases clipped from V and 5 bases from J, the junction kept 7 bases outside the gene matches. This CDR3 has 15 residues. Original data processing: Amplification from reference gene primers served as the basis for estimated nucleated cell counts. Sequencing was performed with immunoSEQ multiplex PCR; in TCRdb, only in-frame clones are kept and a portion is missing. V, J and clone size were drawn from that table, and D and trimming were deduced from the DNA. The sample carries some 220,000 clones, roughly 81% recorded once. The sequencing input was peripheral blood. The sequence was obtained from a man aged 50 to 60 who had recovered from COVID-19. The rearrangement links TRBV5-1 to TRBJ2-5; 12 bases match TRBD1. The CDR3 protein is CASRAGTGGAETQYF. The CDR3 DNA reads TGCGCCAGCAGGGCAGGGACAGGGGGCGCGGAGACCCAGTACTTC.